The rows below give T cell receptor beta chains drawn from one sample of a study of cytomegalovirus exposure and HLA in healthy donors. Measured with immunoSEQ multiplex PCR; TCRdb has only the in-frame clones, and not every one. The profile covers tens of thousands of clones, with approximately 86% appearing a single time and roughly 8.3% taken by the ten largest. Input material: PBMCs. These receptors all stem from a young man in good health and CMV-seropositive. Both conserved end residues are part of each CDR3. A D gene is named only where the DNA matches it firmly. Some rows have no size entry. The others give once, few or many, or a class for an expanded clone.

cdr3_aa | cdr3_nt | j_call | v_call | d_call | clone_size
CATSRAQGVYGYTF | TGTGCCACTAGTCGGGCCCAAGGGGTTTATGGCTACACCTTC | TRBJ1-2 | TRBV19 | NA | NA
CSANEGGKTYEQYF | TGCAGCGCGAATGAGGGCGGAAAGACCTACGAGCAGTACTTC | TRBJ2-7 | TRBV29-1 | NA | NA
CASSRQGGMTTYEQYF | TGTGCCAGCAGCCGTCAAGGGGGAATGACGACCTACGAGCAGTACTTC | TRBJ2-7 | TRBV5-4 | NA | NA
CASSTDRGVWQPQHF | TGTGCCAGTAGCACGGACAGGGGTGTCTGGCAGCCCCAGCATTTT | TRBJ1-5 | TRBV19 | TRBD1 | NA
CASSLGAGVSYEQYF | TGTGCCAGCAGCTTAGGGGCGGGAGTCTCCTACGAGCAGTACTTC | TRBJ2-7 | TRBV11-2 | TRBD2 | NA
CASSSGLAGGPGETQYF | TGCGCCAGCAGCTCGGGACTAGCGGGAGGGCCAGGAGAGACCCAGTACTTC | TRBJ2-5 | TRBV5-1 | TRBD2 | NA
CASSLEETSFYEQYF | TGTGCCAGCAGCTTAGAGGAGACTAGCTTCTACGAGCAGTACTTC | TRBJ2-7 | TRBV7-8 | TRBD2 | NA
CSVEGSSDEQYF | TGCAGCGTTGAAGGGTCATCGGACGAGCAGTACTTC | TRBJ2-7 | TRBV29-1 | NA | few
CASSLALDSGNLWETQYF | TGTGCCAGCAGCTTAGCCCTGGACAGTGGGAATCTTTGGGAGACCCAGTACTTC | TRBJ2-5 | TRBV7-6 | NA | NA
CASSLRQSSYNEQFF | TGCGCCAGCAGCTTGAGACAGAGCTCCTACAATGAGCAGTTCTTC | TRBJ2-1 | TRBV5-1 | NA | NA
CASSGQFNQPQHF | TGCGCCAGCAGTGGACAGTTCAATCAGCCCCAGCATTTT | TRBJ1-5 | TRBV10-2 | NA | NA
CASSYSPDDRAGYTF | TGTGCCAGCAGTTACTCCCCCGACGACAGGGCTGGCTACACCTTC | TRBJ1-2 | TRBV6-6 | TRBD1 | NA
CASSPHRGLNTEAFF | TGTGCCAGCAGCCCACACAGGGGTCTGAACACTGAAGCTTTCTTT | TRBJ1-1 | TRBV28 | TRBD1 | NA
CASSLSSYSNQPQHF | TGTGCCAGCAGTTTATCGAGCTATAGCAATCAGCCCCAGCATTTT | TRBJ1-5 | TRBV27 | NA | few
CSARRSYEQYF | TGCAGTGCTAGACGGTCCTACGAGCAGTACTTC | TRBJ2-7 | TRBV20-1 | NA | NA
CASSEGSGGRGGLAKNIQYF | TGTGCCAGCAGTGAAGGGTCGGGCGGGAGAGGGGGACTAGCCAAAAACATTCAGTACTTC | TRBJ2-4 | TRBV6-1 | NA | NA
CATSRVQSYNEQFF | TGTGCCACCAGCAGAGTTCAGTCCTACAATGAGCAGTTCTTC | TRBJ2-1 | TRBV15 | NA | once
CASSLGTGSGYTF | TGTGCCAGCAGCCTTGGGACAGGGAGTGGCTACACCTTC | TRBJ1-2 | TRBV5-4 | TRBD1 | once
CASAGQSYEQYF | TGTGCCAGCGCGGGACAGAGCTACGAGCAGTACTTC | TRBJ2-7 | TRBV7-9 | NA | NA
CASSISGSHGYTF | TGTGCCAGCAGCATCTCCGGGAGCCATGGCTACACCTTC | TRBJ1-2 | TRBV7-9 | NA | NA
CASRWTGEKPLHF | TGTGCCAGCAGATGGACAGGGGAGAAACCCCTCCACTTT | TRBJ1-6 | TRBV27 | TRBD1 | NA
CASSLGGQGPGGNTEAFF | TGTGCCAGCAGCTTGGGGGGCCAGGGACCCGGGGGGAACACTGAAGCTTTCTTT | TRBJ1-1 | TRBV5-4 | NA | NA
CASAMLGQGFHQPQHF | TGTGCCAGCGCGATGTTGGGACAGGGTTTTCATCAGCCCCAGCATTTT | TRBJ1-5 | TRBV2 | TRBD1 | NA
CASSEDSFQETQYF | TGCGCCAGCAGCGAGGATTCATTTCAAGAGACCCAGTACTTC | TRBJ2-5 | TRBV5-1 | NA | NA
CASSIQPGQGAVGANVLTF | TGCGCCAGCAGCATCCAACCGGGACAGGGGGCGGTTGGGGCCAACGTCCTGACTTTC | TRBJ2-6 | TRBV5-1 | TRBD1 | NA
CASSQMGPGGHYNEQFF | TGCGCCAGCAGCCAAATGGGGCCAGGGGGTCACTACAATGAGCAGTTCTTC | TRBJ2-1 | TRBV4-1 | TRBD1 | NA
CAWSPQGIDGYTF | TGTGCCTGGAGCCCACAGGGGATCGACGGCTACACCTTC | TRBJ1-2 | TRBV30 | TRBD1 | NA
CASRQDSQETQYF | TGTGCCAGCAGACAGGACAGCCAAGAGACCCAGTACTTC | TRBJ2-5 | TRBV2 | NA | NA
CASSFGLGEETQYF | TGTGCCAGCAGCTTCGGACTAGGGGAAGAGACCCAGTACTTC | TRBJ2-5 | TRBV11-2 | TRBD2 | NA
CASSPARATAIYEQYF | TGTGCCAGCTCACCTGCTAGGGCGACAGCCATCTACGAGCAGTACTTC | TRBJ2-7 | TRBV18 | NA | NA
CASSPNRLGLRADTIYF | TGCGCCAGCAGCCCGAACAGGTTGGGTCTGCGCGCGGACACCATATATTTT | TRBJ1-3 | TRBV4-1 | NA | NA
CASSLWIAGGETQYF | TGTGCCAGCAGTCTCTGGATAGCGGGAGGGGAGACCCAGTACTTC | TRBJ2-5 | TRBV6-5 | TRBD2 | once
CASSILRTGAGYTF | TGTGCCAGCAGCATACTACGCACAGGGGCTGGCTACACCTTC | TRBJ1-2 | TRBV7-9 | TRBD1 | once